These T cell receptor beta chains were read from a single sample in a study of T cell repertoires in cytomegalovirus infection. MiXCR, run by TCRdb on the reads, gives a single entry per CDR3 protein. The repertoire holds roughly 700,000 distinct CDR3 sequences, roughly a third seen once, with about 18% in the top ten. These receptors have no known antigen. This specimen was cultured PBMCs, taken from culture after CMV antigen stimulation. These receptors all come from a human donor in good health (CMV status not recorded). Some clones in this sample may be carry-over from other donors' samples. CDR3s include the opening cysteine and the closing phenylalanine or tryptophan. The order of the fields is V gene, D gene, clone size, J gene, CDR3 DNA, CDR3 protein. A D gene is named only where the DNA matches it firmly. Size values are once, few and many counts, or a class for expanded clones, and some rows have none.

TRBV18	NA	NA	TRBJ1-2	TGTGCCAGCTCACCGACCTATCGGGAGGGCTACACCTTC	CASSPTYREGYTF
TRBV28	NA	once	TRBJ1-6	TGTGCCAGCAGTCCACCCCAGGGCCAAAATTCACCCCTCCACTTT	CASSPPQGQNSPLHF
TRBV6-5	TRBD1	many	TRBJ1-4	TGTGCCAGCAGTTCTCGACAGGGTCGCGAAAAACTGTTTTTT	CASSSRQGREKLFF
TRBV7-6	NA	few	TRBJ2-1	TGTGCCAGCAGCCCGGAGGGCTCGGCCAATGAGCAGTTCTTC	CASSPEGSANEQFF
TRBV10-2	NA	few	TRBJ1-5	TGCGCCAGCAGTGGGCAGGCTAATCAGCCCCAGCATTTT	CASSGQANQPQHF
TRBV7-6	NA	few	TRBJ2-1	TGTGCCAGCAGCGTAACTAGTTTCGATGAGCAGTTCTTC	CASSVTSFDEQFF
TRBV27	NA	few	TRBJ2-1	TGTGCCAGCTACAGTGGCGGGCTATTGAATGAGCAGTTCTTC	CASYSGGLLNEQFF
TRBV28	NA	NA	TRBJ2-7	TGTGCCAGCTCCACAACGGCCGAGCAGTACTTC	CASSTTAEQYF
TRBV20-1	NA	few	TRBJ2-7	TGCAGTGCCAGCAAAGGGACCTCCTACGAGCAGTACTTC	CSASKGTSYEQYF
TRBV4-1	NA	NA	TRBJ1-1	TGCGCCAGCAGGGGGGGGCTAAAGAACACTGAAGCTTTCTTT	CASRGGLKNTEAFF
TRBV11-2	TRBD1	few	TRBJ1-1	TGTGCCAGCAGCTCCCCCGGAGGGACAGGGAACACTGAAGCTTTCTTT	CASSSPGGTGNTEAFF
TRBV28	NA	once	TRBJ2-5	TGTGCCAGCAGTCGCCCCCGAGGAGGTTTAGAGACCCAGTACTTC	CASSRPRGGLETQYF
TRBV28	NA	few	TRBJ2-5	TGTGCCAGCAGTTTCGCGGTGCAGGGAAGGGTGGGAAAGACCCAGTACTTC	CASSFAVQGRVGKTQYF
TRBV6-5	NA	NA	TRBJ1-4	TGTGCCAGCAGTACGCGGGAGGGCGAAAAACTGTTTTTT	CASSTREGEKLFF
TRBV20-1	NA	NA	TRBJ2-1	TGCAGTGCTAGAGATCTCTTGGGGCATGGGGGCCGCAATGAGCAGTTCTTC	CSARDLLGHGGRNEQFF
TRBV4-3	NA	NA	TRBJ1-1	TGCGCCAGCAGCCAAGGGGTAGGGCCCCCTGAAGCTTTCTTT	CASSQGVGPPEAFF